The source of this TCR beta chain is a study of T cell responses to AZD1222 COVID-19 vaccine. Broader study findings: Donors skewed white British and female; clonal diversity was possibly underestimated.

A note on this clone: Its antigen remains unknown.

Produced via immunoSEQ multiplex PCR; TCRdb's table is partial and in-frame only. This table holds 80,000 to 100,000 clones, 70% to 90% found once. The germline CDR1 and CDR2 sequences are MNHEY and SMNVEV (reference sequence). Trimming shortened V by 4 bases and J by 3 bases, and 10 bases separated the two germline ends. CDR3 length equals 13 residues. The sample here was peripheral blood, taken on day 0 of AZD1222 vaccination. The chain couples TRBV27 to TRBJ2-7, with D perhaps matching TRBD1 or TRBD2 (6 bases each). This clonotype was obtained from an adult in good health. The DNA for the CDR3 is TGTGCCAGCAGTTGGGGGGCGCGCTACGAGCAGTACTTC. Its protein product is CASSWGARYEQYF.